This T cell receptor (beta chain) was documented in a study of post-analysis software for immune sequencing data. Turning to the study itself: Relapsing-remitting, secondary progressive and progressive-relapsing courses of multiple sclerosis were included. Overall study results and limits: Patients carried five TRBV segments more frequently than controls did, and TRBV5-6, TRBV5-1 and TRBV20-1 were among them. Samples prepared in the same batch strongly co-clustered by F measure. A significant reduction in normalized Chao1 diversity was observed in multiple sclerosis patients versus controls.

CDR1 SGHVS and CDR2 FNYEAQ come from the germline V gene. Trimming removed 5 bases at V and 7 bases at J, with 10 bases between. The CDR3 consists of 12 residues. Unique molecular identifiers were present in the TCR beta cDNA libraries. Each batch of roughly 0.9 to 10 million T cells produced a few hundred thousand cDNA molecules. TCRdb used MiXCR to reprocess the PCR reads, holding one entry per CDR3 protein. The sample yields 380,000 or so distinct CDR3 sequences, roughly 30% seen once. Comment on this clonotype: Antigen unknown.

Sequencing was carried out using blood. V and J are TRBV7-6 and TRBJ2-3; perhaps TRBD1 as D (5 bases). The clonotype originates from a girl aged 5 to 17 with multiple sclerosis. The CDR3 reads CASSQTANTQYF. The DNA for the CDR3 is TGTGCCAGCAGCCAGACAGCTAATACGCAGTATTTT.